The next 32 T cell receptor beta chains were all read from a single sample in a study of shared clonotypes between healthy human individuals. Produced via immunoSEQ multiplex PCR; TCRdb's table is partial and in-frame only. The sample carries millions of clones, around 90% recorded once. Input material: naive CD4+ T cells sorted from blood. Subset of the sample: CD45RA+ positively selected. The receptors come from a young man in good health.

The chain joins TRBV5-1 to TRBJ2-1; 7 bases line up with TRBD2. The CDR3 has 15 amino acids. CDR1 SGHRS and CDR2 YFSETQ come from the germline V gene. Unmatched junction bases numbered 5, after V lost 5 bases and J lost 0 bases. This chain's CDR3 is CASRNGGSSYNEQFF. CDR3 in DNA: TGCGCCAGCAGGAACGGGGGGAGCTCCTACAATGAGCAGTTCTTC.

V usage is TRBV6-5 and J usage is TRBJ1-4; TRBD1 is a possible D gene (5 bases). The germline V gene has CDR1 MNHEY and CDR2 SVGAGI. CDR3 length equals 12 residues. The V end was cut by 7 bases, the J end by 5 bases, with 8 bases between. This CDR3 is CASMWGNEKLFF. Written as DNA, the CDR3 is TGTGCCAGCATGTGGGGCAATGAAAAACTGTTTTTT.

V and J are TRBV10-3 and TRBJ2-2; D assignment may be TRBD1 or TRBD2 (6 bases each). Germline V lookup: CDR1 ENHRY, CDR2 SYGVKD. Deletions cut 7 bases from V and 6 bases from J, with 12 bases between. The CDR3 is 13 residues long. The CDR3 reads CAITLGGSGELFF. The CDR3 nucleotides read TGTGCCATCACCTTAGGGGGGTCCGGGGAGCTGTTTTTT.

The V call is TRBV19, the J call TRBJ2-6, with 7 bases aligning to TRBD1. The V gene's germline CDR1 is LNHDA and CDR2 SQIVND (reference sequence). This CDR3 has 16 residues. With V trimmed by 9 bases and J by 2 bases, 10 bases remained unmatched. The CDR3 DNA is TGTGCCAGCAAGGGTGAACAGGGGACTGGGGCCAACGTCCTGACTTTC. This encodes CASKGEQGTGANVLTF. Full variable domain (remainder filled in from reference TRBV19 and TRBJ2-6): DGGITQSPKYLFRKEGQNVTLSCEQNLNHDAMYWYRQDPGQGLRLIYYSQIVNDFQKGDIAEGYSVSREKKESFPLTVTSAQKNPTAFYLCASKGEQGTGANVLTFGAGSRLTVL.

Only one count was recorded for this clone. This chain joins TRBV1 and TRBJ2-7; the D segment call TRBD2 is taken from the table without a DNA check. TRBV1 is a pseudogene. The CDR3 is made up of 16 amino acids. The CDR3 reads CTSSQDGGGSTFEQYF. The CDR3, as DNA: TGCACCAGCAGCCAAGACGGGGGCGGGAGCACTTTCGAGCAGTACTTC.

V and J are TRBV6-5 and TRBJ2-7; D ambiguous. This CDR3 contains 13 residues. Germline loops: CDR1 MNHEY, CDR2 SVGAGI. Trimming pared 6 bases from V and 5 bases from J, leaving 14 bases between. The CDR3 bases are TGTGCCAGCAGCCCGGCTAGTCCCCACGAGCAGTACTTC. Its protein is CASSPASPHEQYF.

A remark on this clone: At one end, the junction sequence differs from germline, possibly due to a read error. CDR3 region: CASSLGLAGGLIF. The DNA for the CDR3 is TGCGCCAGCAGCCTGGGACTAGCGGGAGGGCTTATCTTC. The chain links TRBV5-1 to TRBJ2-1; 16 bases agree with TRBD2. There are 13 residues in the CDR3. Germline V CDR1 and CDR2: SGHRS, YFSETQ.

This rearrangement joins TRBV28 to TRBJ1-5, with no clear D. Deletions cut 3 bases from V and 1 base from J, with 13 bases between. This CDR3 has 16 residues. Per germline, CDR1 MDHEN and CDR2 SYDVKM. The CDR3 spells CASSFIIGQSNQPQHF. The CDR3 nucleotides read TGTGCCAGCAGTTTCATTATCGGGCAGAGCAATCAGCCCCAGCATTTT.

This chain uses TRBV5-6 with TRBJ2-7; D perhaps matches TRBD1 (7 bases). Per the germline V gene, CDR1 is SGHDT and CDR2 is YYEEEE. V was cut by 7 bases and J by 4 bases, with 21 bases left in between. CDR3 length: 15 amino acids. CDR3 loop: CASAGGQGPAYEQYF. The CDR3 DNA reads TGTGCCAGCGCAGGGGGGCAGGGTCCGGCTTACGAGCAGTACTTC.

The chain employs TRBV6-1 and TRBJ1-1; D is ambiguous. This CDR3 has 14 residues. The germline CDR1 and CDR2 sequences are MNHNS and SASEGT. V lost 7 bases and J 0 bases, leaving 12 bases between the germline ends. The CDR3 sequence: CASILGLLNTEAFF. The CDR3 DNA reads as TGTGCCAGCATTTTAGGACTGCTGAACACTGAAGCTTTCTTT.

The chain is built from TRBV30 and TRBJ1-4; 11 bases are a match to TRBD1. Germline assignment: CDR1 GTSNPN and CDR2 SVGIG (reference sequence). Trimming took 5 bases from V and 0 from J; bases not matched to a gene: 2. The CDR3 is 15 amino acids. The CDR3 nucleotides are TGTGCCTGGGGACAGGGGGCAGCAACTAATGAAAAACTGTTTTTT. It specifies CAWGQGAATNEKLFF.

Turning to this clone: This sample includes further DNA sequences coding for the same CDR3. CDR3: CAIRGTENQPQHF. CDR3 DNA: TGTGCCATCAGGGGGACGGAGAATCAGCCCCAGCATTTT. The chain is built from TRBV10-3 and TRBJ1-5; TRBD1 is a possible D gene (5 bases). V dropped 6 bases and J dropped 4 bases, with 10 bases sitting between them. The germline V gene encodes CDR1 ENHRY and CDR2 SYGVKD. The CDR3 is made up of 13 amino acids.

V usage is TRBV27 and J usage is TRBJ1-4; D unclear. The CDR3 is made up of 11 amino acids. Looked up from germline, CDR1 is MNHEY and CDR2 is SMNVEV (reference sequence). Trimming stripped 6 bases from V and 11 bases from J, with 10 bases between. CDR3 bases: TGTGCCAGCAGGGGTCCGGGGAAACTGTTTTTT. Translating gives CASRGPGKLFF.

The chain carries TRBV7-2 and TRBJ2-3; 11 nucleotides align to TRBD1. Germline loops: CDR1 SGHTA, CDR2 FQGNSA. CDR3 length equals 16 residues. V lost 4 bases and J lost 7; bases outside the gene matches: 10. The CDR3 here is CASSYSPGQGGNTQYF. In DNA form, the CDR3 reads TGTGCCAGCAGCTATTCGCCGGGACAGGGGGGTAATACGCAGTATTTT.

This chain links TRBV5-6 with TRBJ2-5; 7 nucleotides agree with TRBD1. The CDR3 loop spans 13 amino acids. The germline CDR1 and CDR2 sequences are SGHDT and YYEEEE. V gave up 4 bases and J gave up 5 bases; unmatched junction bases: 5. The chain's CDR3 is CASSGTVAETQYF. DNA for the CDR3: TGTGCCAGCAGCGGGACAGTAGCGGAGACCCAGTACTTC.

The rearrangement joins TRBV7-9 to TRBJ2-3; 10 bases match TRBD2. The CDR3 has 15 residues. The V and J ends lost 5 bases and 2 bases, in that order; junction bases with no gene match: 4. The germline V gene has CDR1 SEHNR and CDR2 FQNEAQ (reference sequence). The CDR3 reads CASSPSGGNTDTQYF. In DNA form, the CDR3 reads TGTGCCAGCAGCCCTAGCGGGGGCAACACAGATACGCAGTATTTT.

CDR3 protein: CASSLLAGTDTQYF. The CDR3, as DNA: TGCGCCAGCAGCTTACTAGCGGGAACAGATACGCAGTATTTT. The J gene is TRBJ2-3, the V gene TRBV5-1; 10 nucleotides agree with TRBD2. The CDR3 is 14 residues long. The V gene's germline CDR1 is SGHRS and CDR2 YFSETQ. V was clipped by 2 bases and J by 3 bases; unmatched bases: 0.

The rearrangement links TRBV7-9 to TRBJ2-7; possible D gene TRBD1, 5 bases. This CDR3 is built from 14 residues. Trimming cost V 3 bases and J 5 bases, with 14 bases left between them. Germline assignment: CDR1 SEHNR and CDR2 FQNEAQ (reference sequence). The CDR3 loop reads CASSFGQGFDEQYF. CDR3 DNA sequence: TGTGCCAGCAGCTTCGGGCAGGGTTTCGACGAGCAGTACTTC.

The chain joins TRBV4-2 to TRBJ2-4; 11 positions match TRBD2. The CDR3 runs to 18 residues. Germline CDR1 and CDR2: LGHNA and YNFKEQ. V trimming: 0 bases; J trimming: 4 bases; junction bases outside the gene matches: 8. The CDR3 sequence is CASSQEGLAGGSKNIQYF. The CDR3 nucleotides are TGTGCCAGCAGCCAAGAAGGGCTAGCGGGGGGATCGAAAAACATTCAGTACTTC.

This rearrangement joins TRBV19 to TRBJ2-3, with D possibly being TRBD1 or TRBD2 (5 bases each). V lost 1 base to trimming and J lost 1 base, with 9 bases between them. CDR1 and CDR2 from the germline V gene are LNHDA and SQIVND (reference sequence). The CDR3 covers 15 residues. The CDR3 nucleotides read TGTGCCAGTAGTATAGGGGGACCAGGCACAGATACGCAGTATTTT. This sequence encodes CASSIGGPGTDTQYF. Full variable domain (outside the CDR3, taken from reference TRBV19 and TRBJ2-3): DGGITQSPKYLFRKEGQNVTLSCEQNLNHDAMYWYRQDPGQGLRLIYYSQIVNDFQKGDIAEGYSVSREKKESFPLTVTSAQKNPTAFYLCASSIGGPGTDTQYFGPGTRLTVL.

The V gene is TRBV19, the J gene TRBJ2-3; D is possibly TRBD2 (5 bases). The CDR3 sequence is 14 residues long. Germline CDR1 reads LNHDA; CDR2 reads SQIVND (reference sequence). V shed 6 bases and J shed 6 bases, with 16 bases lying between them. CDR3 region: CASSPTRSRDTQYF. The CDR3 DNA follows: TGTGCCAGTAGCCCTACTAGATCGAGGGATACGCAGTATTTT.

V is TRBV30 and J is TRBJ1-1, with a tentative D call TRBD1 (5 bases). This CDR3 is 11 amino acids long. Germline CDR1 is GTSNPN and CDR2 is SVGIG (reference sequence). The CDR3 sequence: CASRRGAEAFF. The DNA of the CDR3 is TGTGCTTCGAGGAGGGGTGCTGAAGCTTTCTTT.

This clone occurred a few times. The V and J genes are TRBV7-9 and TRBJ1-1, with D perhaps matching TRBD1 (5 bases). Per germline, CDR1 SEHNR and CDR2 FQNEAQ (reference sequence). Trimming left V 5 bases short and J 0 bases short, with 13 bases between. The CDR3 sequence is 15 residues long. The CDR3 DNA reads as TGTGCCAGCAGCACTCACAGGTTGATGAACACTGAAGCTTTCTTT. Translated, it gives CASSTHRLMNTEAFF.

The CDR3 loop is CASSDGLGAGTDTQYF. The CDR3 bases are TGTGCCAGCAGTGACGGTCTGGGGGCGGGCACAGATACGCAGTATTTT. The chain employs TRBV6-4 and TRBJ2-3; tentative D call: TRBD1 (6 bases). The CDR3 is 16 residues long. CDR1 MRHNA and CDR2 SNTAGT come from the germline V gene. V dropped 2 bases and J dropped 1 base, with 13 bases sitting between them.

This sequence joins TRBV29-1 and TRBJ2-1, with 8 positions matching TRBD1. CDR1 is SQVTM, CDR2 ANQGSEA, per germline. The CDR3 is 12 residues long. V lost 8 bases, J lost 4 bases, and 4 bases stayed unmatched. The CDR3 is CSLGQGYNEQFF. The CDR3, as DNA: TGCAGCCTAGGACAGGGTTACAATGAGCAGTTCTTC.

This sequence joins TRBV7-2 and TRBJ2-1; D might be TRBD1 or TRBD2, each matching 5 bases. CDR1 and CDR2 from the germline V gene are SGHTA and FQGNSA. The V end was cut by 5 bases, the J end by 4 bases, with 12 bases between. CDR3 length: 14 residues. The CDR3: CASSAGTYYNEQFF. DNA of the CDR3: TGTGCCAGCAGCGCCGGGACGTATTACAATGAGCAGTTCTTC. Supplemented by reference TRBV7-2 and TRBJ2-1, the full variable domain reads GAGVSQSPSNKVTEKGKDVELRCDPISGHTALYWYRQSLGQGLEFLIYFQGNSAPDKSGLPSDRFSAERTGGSVSTLTIQRTQQEDSAVYLCASSAGTYYNEQFFGPGTRLTVL.

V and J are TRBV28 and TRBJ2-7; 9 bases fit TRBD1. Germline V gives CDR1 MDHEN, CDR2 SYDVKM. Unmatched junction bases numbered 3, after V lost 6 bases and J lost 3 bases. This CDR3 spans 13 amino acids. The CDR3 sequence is CASRLTGGYEQYF. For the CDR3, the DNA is TGTGCCAGCAGACTGACAGGGGGCTACGAGCAGTACTTC. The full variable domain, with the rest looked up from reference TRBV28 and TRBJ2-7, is DVKVTQSSRYLVKRTGEKVFLECVQDMDHENMFWYRQDPGLGLRLIYFSYDVKMKEKGDIPEGYSVSREKKERFSLILESASTNQTSMYLCASRLTGGYEQYFGPGTRLTVT.

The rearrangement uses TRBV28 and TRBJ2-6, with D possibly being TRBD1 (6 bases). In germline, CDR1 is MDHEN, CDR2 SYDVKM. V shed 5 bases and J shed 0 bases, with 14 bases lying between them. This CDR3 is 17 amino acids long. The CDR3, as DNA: TGTGCCAGCAGTCCCACAGGGCCGGGCTCTGGGGCCAACGTCCTGACTTTC. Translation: CASSPTGPGSGANVLTF. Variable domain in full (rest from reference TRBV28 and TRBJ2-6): DVKVTQSSRYLVKRTGEKVFLECVQDMDHENMFWYRQDPGLGLRLIYFSYDVKMKEKGDIPEGYSVSREKKERFSLILESASTNQTSMYLCASSPTGPGSGANVLTFGAGSRLTVL.

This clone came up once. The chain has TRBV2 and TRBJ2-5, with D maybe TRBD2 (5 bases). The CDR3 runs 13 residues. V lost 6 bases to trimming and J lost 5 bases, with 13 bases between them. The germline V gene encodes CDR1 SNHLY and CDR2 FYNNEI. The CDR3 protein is CASRGGLGETQYF. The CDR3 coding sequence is TGTGCCAGCAGAGGCGGACTCGGGGAGACCCAGTACTTC. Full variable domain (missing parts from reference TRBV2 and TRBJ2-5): EPEVTQTPSHQVTQMGQEVILRCVPISNHLYFYWYRQILGQKVEFLVSFYNNEISEKSEIFDDQFSVERPDGSNFTLKIRSTKLEDSAMYFCASRGGLGETQYFGPGTRLLVL.

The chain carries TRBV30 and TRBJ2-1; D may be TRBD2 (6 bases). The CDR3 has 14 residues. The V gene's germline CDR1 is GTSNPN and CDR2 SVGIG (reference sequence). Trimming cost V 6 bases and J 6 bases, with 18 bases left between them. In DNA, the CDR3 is TGTGCCTGCCCGAGACTAGGGGAAGGCAATGAGCAGTTCTTC. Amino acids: CACPRLGEGNEQFF.

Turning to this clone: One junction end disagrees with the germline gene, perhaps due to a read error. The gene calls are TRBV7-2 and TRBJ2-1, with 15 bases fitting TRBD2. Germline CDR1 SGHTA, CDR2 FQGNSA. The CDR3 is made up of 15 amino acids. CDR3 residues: CASSTEGGLAGGLVF. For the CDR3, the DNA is TGTGCCAGCAGCACAGAGGGGGGACTAGCGGGAGGTTTGGTCTTC.

CDR3 bases: TGTGCCAGCAGCTTAGGTTGGACTGAAGCTTTCTTT. Amino acid sequence: CASSLGWTEAFF. The chain recombines TRBV7-2 with TRBJ1-1; no reliable D call. The CDR3 consists of 12 residues. The ends were cut back, 1 base at V and 5 bases at J, with 5 bases in the middle. CDR1 and CDR2 (germline): SGHTA, FQGNSA.